The clone carrying this TCR beta chain was recorded many times. The antigen remains unidentified. Preparation of the TCRbeta library was carried out with unique molecular identifiers. TCRdb re-called the PCR reads through MiXCR, storing one row per CDR3 protein. The data show some 300,000 distinct CDR3 sequences, just over 7.5% seen once. The sample comes from a study of T-cell reconstitution after alpha-beta-depleted transplantation in children. Notes on the study in general: Expanded graft clones numbering several hundred reportedly gave rise to alpha-beta T cells about two months after transplant. TCRbeta diversity was high at day 60 in some patients (a result of surviving recipient T cells and thymic progenitors). T-cell numbers and diversity one year post-transplant derived largely from freshly generated T cells.

Trimming stripped 6 bases from V and 1 base from J, with 15 bases between. This CDR3 contains 16 residues. From germline, CDR1 is KGHDR and CDR2 SFDVKD. This clonotype was sampled from a female patient aged 2-15 years who had a stem cell transplant for Fanconi anemia, so the T cells may come from the graft donor. Sequencing used peripheral blood, obtained 360 days after TCRalphabeta/CD19-depleted stem cell transplant. V gene TRBV24-1 combines with J gene TRBJ2-1, with a tentative D call TRBD2 (6 bases). The CDR3 region is CATSSTGGWSYNEQFF. CDR3 nucleotides: TGTGCCACCAGTTCTACCGGGGGATGGTCCTACAATGAGCAGTTCTTC.